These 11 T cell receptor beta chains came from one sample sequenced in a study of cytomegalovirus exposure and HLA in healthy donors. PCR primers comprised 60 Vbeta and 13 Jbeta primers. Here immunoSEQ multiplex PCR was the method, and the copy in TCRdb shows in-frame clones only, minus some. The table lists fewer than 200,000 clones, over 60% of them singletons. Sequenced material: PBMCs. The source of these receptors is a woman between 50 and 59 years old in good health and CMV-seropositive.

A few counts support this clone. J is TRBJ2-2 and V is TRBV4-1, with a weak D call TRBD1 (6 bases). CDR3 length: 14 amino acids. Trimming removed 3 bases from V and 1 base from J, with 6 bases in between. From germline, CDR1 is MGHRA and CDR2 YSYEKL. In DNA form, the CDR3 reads TGCGCCAGCAGCCAGGGACAGAACACCGGGGAGCTGTTTTTT. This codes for CASSQGQNTGELFF.

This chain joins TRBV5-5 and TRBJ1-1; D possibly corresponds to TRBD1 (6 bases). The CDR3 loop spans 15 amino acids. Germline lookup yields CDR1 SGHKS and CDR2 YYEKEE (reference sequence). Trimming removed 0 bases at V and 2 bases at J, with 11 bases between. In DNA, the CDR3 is TGTGCCAGCAGCTTGGATCCGGGGGGCAACACTGAAGCTTTCTTT. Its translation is CASSLDPGGNTEAFF.

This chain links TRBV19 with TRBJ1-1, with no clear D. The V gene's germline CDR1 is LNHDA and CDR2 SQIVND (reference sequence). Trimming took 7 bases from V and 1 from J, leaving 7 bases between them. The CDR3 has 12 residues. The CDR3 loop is CASNEGNTEAFF. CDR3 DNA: TGTGCCAGTAATGAGGGGAACACTGAAGCTTTCTTT.

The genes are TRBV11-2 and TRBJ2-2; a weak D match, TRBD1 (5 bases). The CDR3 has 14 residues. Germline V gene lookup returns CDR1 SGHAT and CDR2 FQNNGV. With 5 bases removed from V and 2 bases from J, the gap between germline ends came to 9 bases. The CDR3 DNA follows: TGTGCCAGCAGCCCCCGGACAAACACCGGGGAGCTGTTTTTT. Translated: CASSPRTNTGELFF. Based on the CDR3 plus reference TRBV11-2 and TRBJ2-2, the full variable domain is EAGVAQSPRYKIIEKRQSVAFWCNPISGHATLYWYQQILGQGPKLLIQFQNNGVVDDSQLPKDRFSAERLKGVDSTLKIQPAKLEDSAVYLCASSPRTNTGELFFGEGSRLTVL.

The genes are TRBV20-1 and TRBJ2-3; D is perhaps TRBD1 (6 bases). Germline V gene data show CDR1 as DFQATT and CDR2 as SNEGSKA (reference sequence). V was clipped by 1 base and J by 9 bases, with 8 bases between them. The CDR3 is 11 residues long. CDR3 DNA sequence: TGCAGTGCTAGAGTCCAGGGGACGCAGTATTTT. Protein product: CSARVQGTQYF.

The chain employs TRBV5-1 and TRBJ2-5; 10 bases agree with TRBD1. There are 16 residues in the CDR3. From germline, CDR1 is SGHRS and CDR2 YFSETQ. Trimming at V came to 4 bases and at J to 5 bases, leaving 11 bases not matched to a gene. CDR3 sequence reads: CASSLGTGVRGETQYF. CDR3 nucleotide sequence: TGCGCCAGCAGCCTCGGGACAGGGGTACGAGGGGAGACCCAGTACTTC.

In DNA form, the CDR3 reads TGTGCCAGCAGCCCCAATCCGGGACAGGGGGCAGGTGGCTACACCTTC. This sequence encodes CASSPNPGQGAGGYTF. This chain joins TRBV7-3 and TRBJ1-2; TRBD1 matches 12 bases. CDR1 SGHTA and CDR2 FQGTGA come from the germline V gene. V shed 5 bases, J shed 7 bases, and the junction held 11 bases outside the gene matches. This CDR3 comprises 16 residues.

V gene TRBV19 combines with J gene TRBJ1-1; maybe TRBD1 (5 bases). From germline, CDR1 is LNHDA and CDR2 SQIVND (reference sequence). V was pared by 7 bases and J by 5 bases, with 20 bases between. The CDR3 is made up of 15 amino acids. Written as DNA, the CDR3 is TGTGCCAGTACCTTACAAGCGGAGGGGAGGACTGAAGCTTTCTTT. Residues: CASTLQAEGRTEAFF. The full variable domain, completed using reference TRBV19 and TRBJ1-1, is DGGITQSPKYLFRKEGQNVTLSCEQNLNHDAMYWYRQDPGQGLRLIYYSQIVNDFQKGDIAEGYSVSREKKESFPLTVTSAQKNPTAFYLCASTLQAEGRTEAFFGQGTRLTVV.

CDR3 in amino acids: CASSQQGAGYNEQFF. The CDR3 coding sequence is TGTGCCAGCAGCCAACAGGGGGCTGGGTACAATGAGCAGTTCTTC. This chain joins TRBV4-2 and TRBJ2-1; 8 bases match TRBD1. The germline V gene encodes CDR1 LGHNA and CDR2 YNFKEQ. The CDR3 length is 15 residues. After removal of 2 bases from V and 4 bases from J, the junction contained 4 bases not matched to a gene.

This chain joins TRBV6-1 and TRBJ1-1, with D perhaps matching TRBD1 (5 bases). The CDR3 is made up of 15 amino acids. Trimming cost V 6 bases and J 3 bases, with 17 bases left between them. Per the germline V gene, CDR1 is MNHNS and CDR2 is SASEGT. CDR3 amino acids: CASSRDSRSDTEAFF. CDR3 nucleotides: TGTGCCAGCAGCCGGGACTCTCGGTCGGACACTGAAGCTTTCTTT.

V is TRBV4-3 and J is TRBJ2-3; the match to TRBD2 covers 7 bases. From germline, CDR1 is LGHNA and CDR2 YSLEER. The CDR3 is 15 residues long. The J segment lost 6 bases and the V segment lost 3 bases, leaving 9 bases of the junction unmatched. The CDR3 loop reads CASSQSGLEGDTQYF. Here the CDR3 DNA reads TGCGCCAGCAGCCAGTCCGGACTAGAGGGGGATACGCAGTATTTT.